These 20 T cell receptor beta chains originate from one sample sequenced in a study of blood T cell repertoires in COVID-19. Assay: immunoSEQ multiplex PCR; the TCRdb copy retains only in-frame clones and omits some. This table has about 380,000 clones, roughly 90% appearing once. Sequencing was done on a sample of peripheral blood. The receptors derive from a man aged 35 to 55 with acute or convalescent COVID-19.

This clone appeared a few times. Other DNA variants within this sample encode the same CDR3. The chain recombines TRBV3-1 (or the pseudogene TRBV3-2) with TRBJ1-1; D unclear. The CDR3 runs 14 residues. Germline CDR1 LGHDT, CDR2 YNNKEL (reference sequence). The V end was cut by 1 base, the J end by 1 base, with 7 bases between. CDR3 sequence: CASSQVGGNTEAFF. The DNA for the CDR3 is TGTGCCAGCAGCCAAGTGGGAGGGAACACTGAAGCTTTCTTT.

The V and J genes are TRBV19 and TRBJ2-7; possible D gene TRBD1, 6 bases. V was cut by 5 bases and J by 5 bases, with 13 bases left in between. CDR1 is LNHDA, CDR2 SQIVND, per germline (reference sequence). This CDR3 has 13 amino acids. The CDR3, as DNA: TGTGCCAGTAGTTGGCAGGGGTCCAACGAGCAGTACTTC. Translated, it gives CASSWQGSNEQYF.

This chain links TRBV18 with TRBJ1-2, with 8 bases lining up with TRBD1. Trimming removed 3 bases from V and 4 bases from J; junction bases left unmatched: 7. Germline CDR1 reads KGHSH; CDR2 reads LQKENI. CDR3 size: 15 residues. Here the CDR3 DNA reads TGTGCCAGCTCACCCCCGGACAGGGAGGGCTATGGCTACACCTTC. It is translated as CASSPPDREGYGYTF.

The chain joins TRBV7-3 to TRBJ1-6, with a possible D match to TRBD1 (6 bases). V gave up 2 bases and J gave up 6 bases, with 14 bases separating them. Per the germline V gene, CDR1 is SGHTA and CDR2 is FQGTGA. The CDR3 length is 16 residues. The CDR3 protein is CASSLLGRGSNSPLHF. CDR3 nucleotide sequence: TGTGCCAGCAGCTTATTAGGTAGGGGGTCTAATTCACCCCTCCACTTT.

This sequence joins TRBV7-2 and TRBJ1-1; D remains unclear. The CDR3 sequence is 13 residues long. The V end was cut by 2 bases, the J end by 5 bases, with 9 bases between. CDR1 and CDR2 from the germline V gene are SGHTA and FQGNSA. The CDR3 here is CASSLFGRTEAFF. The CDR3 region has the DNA TGTGCCAGCAGCTTATTCGGCAGGACTGAAGCTTTCTTT. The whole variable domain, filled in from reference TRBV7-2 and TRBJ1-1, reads GAGVSQSPSNKVTEKGKDVELRCDPISGHTALYWYRQSLGQGLEFLIYFQGNSAPDKSGLPSDRFSAERTGGSVSTLTIQRTQQEDSAVYLCASSLFGRTEAFFGQGTRLTVV.

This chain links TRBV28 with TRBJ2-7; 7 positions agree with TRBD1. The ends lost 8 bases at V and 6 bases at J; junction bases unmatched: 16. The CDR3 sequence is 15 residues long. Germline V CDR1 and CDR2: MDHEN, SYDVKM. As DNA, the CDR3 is TGTGCCAGCGTTGGGACAGTCCCCTTATCTGCCGAGCAGTACTTC. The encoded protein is CASVGTVPLSAEQYF.

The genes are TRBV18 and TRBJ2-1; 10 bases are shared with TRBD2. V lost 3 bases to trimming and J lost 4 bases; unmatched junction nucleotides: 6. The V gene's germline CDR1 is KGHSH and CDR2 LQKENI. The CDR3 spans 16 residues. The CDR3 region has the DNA TGTGCCAGCTCACCCGTTGGACTAGCGGCTTACAATGAGCAGTTCTTC. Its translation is CASSPVGLAAYNEQFF.

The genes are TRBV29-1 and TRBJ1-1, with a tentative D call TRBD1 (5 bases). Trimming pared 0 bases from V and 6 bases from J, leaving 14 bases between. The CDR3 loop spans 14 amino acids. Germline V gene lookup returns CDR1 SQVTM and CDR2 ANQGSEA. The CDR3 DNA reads TGCAGCGTTGAAGAGACAGCCCGGGCGTCTGAAGCTTTCTTT. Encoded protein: CSVEETARASEAFF.

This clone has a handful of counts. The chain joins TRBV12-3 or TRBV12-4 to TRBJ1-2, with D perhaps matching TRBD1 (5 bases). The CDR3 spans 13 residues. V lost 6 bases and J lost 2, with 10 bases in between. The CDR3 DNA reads TGTGCCAGCAGACGACCAGGGAACTATGGCTACACCTTC. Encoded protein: CASRRPGNYGYTF.

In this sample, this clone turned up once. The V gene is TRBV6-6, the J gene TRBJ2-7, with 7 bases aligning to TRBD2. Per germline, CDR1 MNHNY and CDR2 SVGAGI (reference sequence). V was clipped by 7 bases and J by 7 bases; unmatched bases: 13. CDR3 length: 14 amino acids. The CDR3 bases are TGTGCCAGCACCCCCGGAGGGAGGGCTACGGAGCAGTACTTC. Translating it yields CASTPGGRATEQYF.

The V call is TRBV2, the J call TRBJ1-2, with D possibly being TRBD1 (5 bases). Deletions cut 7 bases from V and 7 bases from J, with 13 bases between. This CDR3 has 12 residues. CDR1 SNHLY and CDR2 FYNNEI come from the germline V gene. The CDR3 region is CASTPGPGGYTF. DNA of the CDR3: TGTGCCAGCACCCCAGGGCCAGGTGGCTACACCTTC.

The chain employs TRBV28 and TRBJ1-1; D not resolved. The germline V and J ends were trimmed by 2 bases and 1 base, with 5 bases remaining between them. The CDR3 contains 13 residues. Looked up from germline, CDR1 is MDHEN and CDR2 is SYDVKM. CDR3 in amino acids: CASSLGQNTEAFF. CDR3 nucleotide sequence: TGTGCCAGCAGTTTAGGCCAGAACACTGAAGCTTTCTTT.

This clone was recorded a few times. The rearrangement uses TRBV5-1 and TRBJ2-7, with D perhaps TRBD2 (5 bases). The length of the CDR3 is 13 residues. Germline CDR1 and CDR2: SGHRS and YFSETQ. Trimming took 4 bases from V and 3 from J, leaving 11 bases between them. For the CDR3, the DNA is TGCGCCAGCAGCCCGGGAAAGGACTACGAGCAGTACTTC. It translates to CASSPGKDYEQYF.

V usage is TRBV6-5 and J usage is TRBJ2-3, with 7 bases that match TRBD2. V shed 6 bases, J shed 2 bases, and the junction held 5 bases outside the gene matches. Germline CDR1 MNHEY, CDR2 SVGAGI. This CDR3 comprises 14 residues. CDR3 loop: CASSRLADTDTQYF. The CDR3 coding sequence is TGTGCCAGCAGCCGACTAGCAGACACAGATACGCAGTATTTT.

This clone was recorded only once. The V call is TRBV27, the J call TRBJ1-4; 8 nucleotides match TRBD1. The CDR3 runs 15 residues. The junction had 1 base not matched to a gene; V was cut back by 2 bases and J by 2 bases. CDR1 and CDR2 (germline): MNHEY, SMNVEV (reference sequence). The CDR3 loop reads CASSLQGATNEKLFF. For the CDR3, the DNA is TGTGCCAGCAGTTTACAGGGGGCGACTAATGAAAAACTGTTTTTT.

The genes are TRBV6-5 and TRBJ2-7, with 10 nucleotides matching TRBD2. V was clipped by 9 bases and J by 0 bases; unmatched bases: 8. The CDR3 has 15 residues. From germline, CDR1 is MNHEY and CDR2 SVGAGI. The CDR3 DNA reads TGTGCCAGTCGCGGGACTAGCGATACCTCCTACGAGCAGTACTTC. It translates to CASRGTSDTSYEQYF.

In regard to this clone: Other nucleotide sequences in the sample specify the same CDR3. CDR3: CASSLELNYGYTF. As DNA, the CDR3 is TGCGCCAGCAGCTTGGAACTTAACTATGGCTACACCTTC. V usage is TRBV5-1 and J usage is TRBJ1-2; D gene uncertain. Germline CDR1 is SGHRS and CDR2 is YFSETQ. Between the trimmed V and J ends, which lost 0 bases and 1 base, there was a span of 4 bases. This CDR3 has 13 amino acids.

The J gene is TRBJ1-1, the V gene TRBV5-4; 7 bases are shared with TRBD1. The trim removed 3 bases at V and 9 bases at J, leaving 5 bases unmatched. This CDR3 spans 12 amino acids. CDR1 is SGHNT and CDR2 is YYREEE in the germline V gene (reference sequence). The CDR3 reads CASSWDSIQAFF. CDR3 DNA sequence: TGTGCCAGCAGCTGGGACAGTATACAAGCTTTCTTT.

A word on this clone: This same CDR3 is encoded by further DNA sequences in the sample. The chain's CDR3 is CASSFGGRGNEQYF. The CDR3, as DNA: TGTGCCAGCAGTTTCGGAGGGAGAGGCAACGAGCAGTACTTC. J is TRBJ2-7 and V is TRBV27, with D possibly TRBD2 on 6 matching bases. Per the germline V gene, CDR1 is MNHEY and CDR2 is SMNVEV (reference sequence). This CDR3 is built from 14 residues. Trimming took off 3 bases at V and 5 bases at J, with 14 bases between the two ends.

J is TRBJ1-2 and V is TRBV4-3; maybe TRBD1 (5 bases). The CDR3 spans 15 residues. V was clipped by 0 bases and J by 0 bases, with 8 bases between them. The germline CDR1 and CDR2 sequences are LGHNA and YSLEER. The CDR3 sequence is CASSQDPGSNYGYTF. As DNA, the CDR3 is TGCGCCAGCAGCCAAGATCCAGGGTCTAACTATGGCTACACCTTC.